The 9 T cell receptor beta chains presented below share a single source sample, sequenced in a study of blood T cell repertoires in COVID-19. The data were produced by immunoSEQ multiplex PCR, yet TCRdb's version contains in-frame clones alone and is incomplete. This sample has under 300,000 clones, with approximately 90% found just once. Sequences were obtained from peripheral blood. All receptors come from a middle-aged woman with acute or convalescent COVID-19.

The chain recombines TRBV9 with TRBJ1-2, with TRBD1 matching over 8 bases. Germline V gene lookup returns CDR1 SGDLS and CDR2 YYNGEE. V trimming: 6 bases; J trimming: 4 bases; junction bases outside the gene matches: 8. The CDR3 length is 14 residues. The CDR3 region has the DNA TGTGCCAGCACCCCCGGACAGGGAGCCTATGGCTACACCTTC. It specifies CASTPGQGAYGYTF.

J is TRBJ1-5 and V is TRBV6-6; 8 positions agree with TRBD1. With V trimmed by 5 bases and J by 1 base, 7 bases remained unmatched. CDR1 and CDR2 from the germline V gene are MNHNY and SVGAGI (reference sequence). This CDR3 comprises 16 residues. The CDR3 sequence: CASSLTGGLSNQPQHF. In DNA form, the CDR3 reads TGTGCCAGCAGTCTTACAGGGGGATTAAGCAATCAGCCCCAGCATTTT.

The V gene is TRBV4-1, the J gene TRBJ2-5, with D uncertain. Deletions cut 5 bases from V and 1 base from J, with 8 bases between. CDR3 length: 13 amino acids. The germline V gene has CDR1 MGHRA and CDR2 YSYEKL. The CDR3 sequence: CASSSPRQETQYF. CDR3 nucleotide sequence: TGCGCCAGCAGCTCCCCCCGCCAAGAGACCCAGTACTTC.

This clone came up a few times. The rearrangement joins TRBV10-3 to TRBJ1-2, with a weak D call TRBD1 (6 bases). The CDR3 extends over 14 amino acids. Trimming took off 7 bases at V and 7 bases at J, with 19 bases between the two ends. CDR1 is ENHRY, CDR2 SYGVKD, per germline. CDR3 nucleotide sequence: TGTGCCATCACCAACTCACAGGGCCCGGCTGGCTACACCTTC. Translated: CAITNSQGPAGYTF.

The V call is TRBV6-2 or TRBV6-3, the J call TRBJ2-4; D might be TRBD1 (5 bases). The CDR3 length is 15 residues. Deletions cut 5 bases from V and 6 bases from J, with 17 bases between. Germline CDR1 and CDR2: MNHEY and SVGEGT. The DNA for the CDR3 is TGTGCCAGCAGTAGGACACCTAGGGGCGGAAACATTCAGTACTTC. Translated, it gives CASSRTPRGGNIQYF.

This clone was seen a single time. The V and J genes are TRBV5-5 and TRBJ1-1; TRBD1 is a possible D gene (6 bases). The CDR3 contains 15 residues. CDR1 and CDR2 (germline): SGHKS, YYEKEE (reference sequence). V dropped 4 bases and J dropped 2 bases, with 15 bases sitting between them. The CDR3 loop reads CASSLQGLVNTEAFF. The DNA for the CDR3 is TGTGCCAGCAGCCTCCAGGGGCTAGTCAACACTGAAGCTTTCTTT.

The chain employs TRBV19 and TRBJ2-5; 16 bases are a match to TRBD2. V was clipped by 8 bases and J by 5 bases; unmatched bases: 2. The CDR3 contains 14 residues. The germline V gene has CDR1 LNHDA and CDR2 SQIVND (reference sequence). The CDR3 DNA follows: TGTGCCAGTGGGACTAGCGGGGGGGTGGAGACCCAGTACTTC. Protein product: CASGTSGGVETQYF.

This clone was detected once. This rearrangement joins TRBV9 to TRBJ1-4; 8 bases line up with TRBD1. Germline V gives CDR1 SGDLS, CDR2 YYNGEE. The CDR3 runs 15 residues. V lost 4 bases to trimming and J lost 7 bases; unmatched junction nucleotides: 9. Here the CDR3 DNA reads TGTGCCAGCAGCACGACAGGGGTAGGAGGTGAAAAACTGTTTTTT. This codes for CASSTTGVGGEKLFF.

The chain links TRBV5-1 to TRBJ1-3; weak D call: TRBD1 (5 bases). Germline V gives CDR1 SGHRS, CDR2 YFSETQ. Trimming took off 0 bases at V and 4 bases at J, with 14 bases between the two ends. The CDR3 runs 16 residues. CDR3 in amino acids: CASSLAGQGGGNTIYF. In DNA form, the CDR3 reads TGCGCCAGCAGCTTGGCGGGTCAGGGTGGCGGAAACACCATATATTTT.